These T cell receptor beta chains were read from a single sample in a study of blood T cells in healthy people across ages. One entry per CDR3 protein, called by TCRdb with MiXCR from the 5' RACE reads. This sample has over 1,500,000 distinct CDR3 sequences, with roughly 50% found just once. The source material was blood. The receptors shown here come from a woman in her 40s in good health. Each CDR3 is given with its conserved first and last residue. The order of the fields is V gene, J gene, D gene, clone size, CDR3 DNA, CDR3 protein. D genes are given only for firm matches. Rows give clone size only sometimes, using once, few, many, or a class for an expanded clone.

TRBV20-1	TRBJ1-6	NA	NA	TGCAGTGCTAGGGAGGTGGGGAATTCACCCCTCTACTTT	CSAREVGNSPLYF
TRBV28	TRBJ2-7	NA	NA	TGTGCCAGCAGTTTATGGCCCAGCACTGTCTGCGAGCAGTACTTC	CASSLWPSTVCEQYF
TRBV6-5	TRBJ2-1	TRBD1	NA	TGTGCCAGCAGTTACTTAGGGACAGGGAGAAACAATGAGCGGTTCTTC	CASSYLGTGRNNERFF
TRBV12-3/TRBV12-4	TRBJ2-7	TRBD2	NA	TGTGCCAGCAGCCCGGGACTAGCACCCTGGGGGTACTTC	CASSPGLAPWGYF
TRBV20-1	TRBJ1-1	NA	few	TGCAGCGTTAAAGAGGGGAACACTGAAGCTTTCTTT	CSVKEGNTEAFF
TRBV18	TRBJ2-5	TRBD1	NA	TGTGCCAGCTCACCCGGGACAGGGCTGGAAGAGACCCAGTACTTC	CASSPGTGLEETQYF
TRBV29-1	TRBJ1-2	TRBD1	few	TGCAGCGGAGGGACAGGGTCGAATGGCTACACCTTC	CSGGTGSNGYTF
TRBV20-1	TRBJ2-4	TRBD2	NA	TGCAGTGCTATGCCTGGCGGGGGGACAGCCAAAAACATTCAGTACTTC	CSAMPGGGTAKNIQYF
TRBV20-1	TRBJ1-4	NA	few	TGCAGTGCTAGATCGGACGGCCACTTTAATGAAAAACTGTTTTTT	CSARSDGHFNEKLFF
TRBV27	TRBJ2-1	TRBD1	NA	TGTGCCAGCAGTATCGGACAGGGATCATACGAGCAGTTCTTC	CASSIGQGSYEQFF
TRBV25-1	TRBJ1-2	NA	NA	TGTGCCAGCAGTGAATTGGGGAGGAGTGGCTACACCTTC	CASSELGRSGYTF
TRBV7-2	TRBJ2-1	NA	NA	TGTGCCAGCAGCTTATCGGGCGGCGGTAAAGTCTACAATGAGCAGTTCTTC	CASSLSGGGKVYNEQFF
TRBV20-1	TRBJ2-6	NA	NA	TGCAGTGCTAGAGCTCCAGAGAGACGGACCTCTGGGGCCAACGTCCTGACTTTC	CSARAPERRTSGANVLTF
TRBV28	TRBJ2-7	TRBD1	once	TGTGCCAGCAGCTACCGAGGGGGCGCCGTTGAGCAGTACTTC	CASSYRGGAVEQYF
TRBV20-1	TRBJ2-3	TRBD2	NA	TGCAGTGCCACACGACTCCTGCTCGGACTAGCGGGGCCCACCCCTAGCACAGAAACGCAGAATTTT	CSATRLLLGLAGPTPSTETQNF
TRBV6-5	TRBJ1-2	TRBD1	few	TGTGCCAGCAGTGCGACAGGGCTTTATGGCTACACCTTC	CASSATGLYGYTF
TRBV20-1	TRBJ2-1	TRBD2	NA	TGCAGTGCTAGTGGGACTAGCGACTACAATGAGCAGTTCTTC	CSASGTSDYNEQFF